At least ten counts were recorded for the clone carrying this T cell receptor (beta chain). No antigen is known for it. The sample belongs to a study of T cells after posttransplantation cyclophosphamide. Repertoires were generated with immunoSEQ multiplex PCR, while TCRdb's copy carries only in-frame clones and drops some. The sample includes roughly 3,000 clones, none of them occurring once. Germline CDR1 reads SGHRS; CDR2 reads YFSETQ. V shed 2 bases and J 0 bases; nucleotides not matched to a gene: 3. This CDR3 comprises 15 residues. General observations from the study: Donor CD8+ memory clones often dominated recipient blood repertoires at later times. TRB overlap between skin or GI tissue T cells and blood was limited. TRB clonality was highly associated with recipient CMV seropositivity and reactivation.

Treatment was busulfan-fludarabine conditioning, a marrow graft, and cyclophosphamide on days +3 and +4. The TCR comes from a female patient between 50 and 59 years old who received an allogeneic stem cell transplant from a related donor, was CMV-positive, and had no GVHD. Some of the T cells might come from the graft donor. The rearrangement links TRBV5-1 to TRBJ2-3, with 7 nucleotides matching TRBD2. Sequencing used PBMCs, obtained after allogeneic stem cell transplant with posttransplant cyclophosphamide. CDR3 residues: CASSLISGSTDTQYF. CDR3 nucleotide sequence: TGCGCCAGCAGCTTAATTAGCGGGAGCACAGATACGCAGTATTTT.